These 13 T cell receptor beta chains were all obtained from the same sample, sequenced in a study of chemoradiotherapy in HPV16-positive cancers. This table comes from immunoSEQ multiplex PCR, and its TCRdb copy is limited to in-frame clones, with some not included. The sample includes approximately 12,000 clones, roughly 78% of them seen just once. Sample collection was performed from a patient who underwent chemoradiotherapy. These receptors all come from a human donor with HPV-associated anogenital cancer.

The chain employs TRBV19 and TRBJ1-5; weak D call: TRBD1 (6 bases). The CDR3 covers 15 residues. Per the germline V gene, CDR1 is LNHDA and CDR2 is SQIVND (reference sequence). The germline V and J ends were trimmed by 7 bases and 3 bases, with 16 bases remaining between them. CDR3 bases: TGTGCCAGTAAACCCCGGACAGTACTCAATCAGCCCCAGCATTTT. It translates to CASKPRTVLNQPQHF.

V is TRBV7-9 and J is TRBJ2-2; TRBD2 agrees at 7 bases. Germline assignment: CDR1 SEHNR and CDR2 FQNEAQ (reference sequence). Trimming removed 5 bases from V and 7 bases from J; junction bases left unmatched: 7. The CDR3 loop spans 14 amino acids. CDR3 protein: CASSRGLVSGELFF. The CDR3 nucleotides are TGTGCCAGCAGCCGCGGACTAGTTAGCGGGGAGCTGTTTTTT.

The chain joins TRBV5-3 to TRBJ2-7, with a tentative D call TRBD2 (6 bases). TRBV5-3 is noted as an ORF with a role that remains uncertain. The CDR3 has 17 residues. Trimming took 4 bases from V and 2 from J, leaving 22 bases between them. DNA of the CDR3: TGTGCCAGAAGCGCCCCGCGGGTGATAGCGGTTGCCTACGAGCAGTACTTC. Protein sequence: CARSAPRVIAVAYEQYF.

The rearrangement joins TRBV7-3 to TRBJ2-2; 11 bases agree with TRBD2. The CDR3 sequence is 17 residues long. Looked up from germline, CDR1 is SGHTA and CDR2 is FQGTGA. V shed 3 bases and J 4 bases; nucleotides not matched to a gene: 7. CDR3 sequence reads: CASSLASGGSSTGELFF. The CDR3 DNA sequence: TGTGCCAGCAGCTTGGCTAGCGGGGGGTCGAGCACCGGGGAGCTGTTTTTT.

This chain connects TRBV7-8 to TRBJ2-1, with 7 bases lining up with TRBD1. From germline, CDR1 is SGHVS and CDR2 FQNEAQ. J lost 7 bases, V lost 2 bases, and 8 bases had no gene match. The CDR3 loop spans 15 amino acids. CDR3 sequence: CASSLSEGAQNEQFF. The CDR3 region has the DNA TGTGCCAGCAGCTTATCAGAGGGGGCGCAGAATGAGCAGTTCTTC.

This chain uses TRBV9 with TRBJ2-2, with D unclear. The CDR3 loop spans 15 amino acids. Between the trimmed V and J ends, which lost 4 bases and 1 base, there was a span of 11 bases. Germline values: CDR1 SGDLS, CDR2 YYNGEE. CDR3 sequence: CASSLQGMNTGELFF. In nucleotides, the CDR3 is TGTGCCAGCAGCCTCCAAGGGATGAACACCGGGGAGCTGTTTTTT.

The chain is built from TRBV4-2 and TRBJ1-5; D not resolved. The V end was cut by 0 bases, the J end by 4 bases, with 7 bases between. The CDR3 has 14 amino acids. CDR1 is LGHNA and CDR2 is YNFKEQ in the germline V gene. The CDR3 DNA sequence: TGTGCCAGCAGCCAAGAGCTGGGTAATCAGCCCCAGCATTTT. It encodes CASSQELGNQPQHF.

V gene TRBV5-1 combines with J gene TRBJ1-1; D not certain. The germline gives CDR1 SGHRS, CDR2 YFSETQ. This CDR3 has 14 residues. Trimming removed 2 bases at V and 2 bases at J, with 10 bases between. CDR3 coding DNA: TGCGCCAGCAGCTTCGGGGATGGAAACACTGAAGCTTTCTTT. Translation: CASSFGDGNTEAFF.

V is TRBV7-8 and J is TRBJ2-7, with 14 positions matching TRBD2. Germline CDR1 and CDR2: SGHVS and FQNEAQ. After removal of 3 bases from V and 7 bases from J, the junction contained 8 bases not matched to a gene. CDR3 length: 16 amino acids. CDR3 bases: TGTGCCAGCAGCTTGGGAGGGACTAGCGGGAGTCGGGAGCAGTACTTC. This translates into CASSLGGTSGSREQYF.

J is TRBJ1-5 and V is TRBV28; D gene unclear. This CDR3 comprises 13 residues. The V and J ends lost 2 bases and 5 bases respectively, with 7 bases between them. The germline V gene encodes CDR1 MDHEN and CDR2 SYDVKM. CDR3: CASSLVRDQPQHF. The CDR3 nucleotides are TGTGCCAGCAGTTTAGTGAGGGATCAGCCCCAGCATTTT.

The gene calls are TRBV28 and TRBJ1-2, with D unresolved. Germline values: CDR1 MDHEN, CDR2 SYDVKM. There are 14 residues in the CDR3. V was clipped by 3 bases and J by 2 bases, with 10 bases between them. CDR3: CASSLAASNYGYTF. The DNA for the CDR3 is TGTGCCAGCAGTTTGGCAGCTAGCAACTATGGCTACACCTTC.

This clone came up a few times. The CDR3: CASTGTDTQYF. The CDR3 nucleotides read TGTGCCAGCACGGGCACAGATACGCAGTATTTT. The chain joins TRBV6-5 to TRBJ2-3; unclear D gene. This CDR3 has 11 amino acids. Trimming pared 7 bases from V and 1 base from J, leaving 3 bases between. Germline assignment: CDR1 MNHEY and CDR2 SVGAGI.

The rearrangement joins TRBV19 to TRBJ2-3, with D possibly TRBD2 on 5 matching bases. Deletions cut 5 bases from V and 0 bases from J, with 9 bases between. The CDR3 contains 14 residues. Germline CDR1 is LNHDA and CDR2 is SQIVND (reference sequence). CDR3 sequence reads: CASSPWTSTDTQYF. CDR3 in DNA: TGTGCCAGTAGTCCTTGGACTAGCACAGATACGCAGTATTTT.